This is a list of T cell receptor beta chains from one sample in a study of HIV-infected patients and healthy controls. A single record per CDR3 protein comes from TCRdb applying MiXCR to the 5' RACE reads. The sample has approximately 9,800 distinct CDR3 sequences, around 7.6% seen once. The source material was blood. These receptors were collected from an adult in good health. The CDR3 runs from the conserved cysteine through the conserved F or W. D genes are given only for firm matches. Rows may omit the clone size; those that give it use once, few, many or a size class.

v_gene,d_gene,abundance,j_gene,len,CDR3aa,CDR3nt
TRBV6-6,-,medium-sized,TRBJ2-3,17,CASSYSPDARLGDTQYF,TGTGCCAGCAGTTACTCGCCTGACGCCCGGCTGGGAGATACGCAGTATTTT
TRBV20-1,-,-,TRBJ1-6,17,CSAREVGRGYYNSPLHF,TGCAGTGCTAGAGAGGTGGGCAGGGGCTACTATAATTCACCCCTCCACTTT
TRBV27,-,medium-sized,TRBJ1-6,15,CASSLAQRYNSPLHF,TGTGCCAGCAGTTTGGCACAGCGCTATAATTCACCCCTCCACTTT
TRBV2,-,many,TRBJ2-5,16,CASPLEGNRVQETQYF,TGTGCCAGCCCACTGGAGGGTAACAGGGTCCAAGAGACCCAGTACTTC
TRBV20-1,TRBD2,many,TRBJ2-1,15,CSASLRTSGGNEQFF,TGCAGTGCTAGCCTAAGGACTAGCGGGGGGAATGAGCAGTTCTTC
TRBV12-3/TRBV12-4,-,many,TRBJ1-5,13,CASSLVSGYPQHF,TGTGCCAGCAGTTTGGTCTCTGGTTACCCCCAGCATTTT
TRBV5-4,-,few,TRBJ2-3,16,CASRSTGTVVTDTQYF,TGTGCCAGCAGGTCGACCGGGACTGTTGTAACAGATACGCAGTATTTT
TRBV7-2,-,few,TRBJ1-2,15,CASSQALTSAYGYTF,TGTGCCAGCAGCCAGGCCCTGACATCCGCCTATGGCTACACCTTC
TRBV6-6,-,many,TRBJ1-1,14,CASSSMDMNTEAFF,TGTGCCAGCAGCTCAATGGACATGAACACTGAAGCTTTCTTT
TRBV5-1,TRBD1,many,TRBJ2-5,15,CASSSGLTGSETQYF,TGCGCCAGCAGCTCTGGTTTGACAGGGTCAGAGACCCAGTACTTC
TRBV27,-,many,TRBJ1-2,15,CASRLEGGTYYGYTF,TGTGCCAGCAGGCTTGAAGGGGGAACATACTATGGCTACACCTTC
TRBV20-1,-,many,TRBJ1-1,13,CRPEGGMNAEAFF,TGCAGACCCGAAGGGGGGATGAACGCTGAAGCTTTCTTT
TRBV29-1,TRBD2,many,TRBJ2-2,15,CSVELAGGWTGELFF,TGCAGCGTTGAACTAGCGGGGGGTTGGACCGGGGAGCTGTTTTTT
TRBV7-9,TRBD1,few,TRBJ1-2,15,CASSPRTGPNYGYTF,TGTGCCAGCAGCCCCCGGACAGGACCCAACTATGGCTACACCTTC
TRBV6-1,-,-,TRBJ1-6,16,CASSSAESSYNSPLHF,TGTGCCAGCAGCTCAGCGGAATCCTCCTATAATTCACCCCTCCACTTT
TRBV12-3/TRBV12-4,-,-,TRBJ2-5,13,CARSRSGRETKYF,TGTGCCAGGAGCCGTTCGGGGCGTGAGACCAAGTACTTC
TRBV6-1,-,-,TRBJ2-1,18,CASSEVGWQGGFYNEQFF,TGCGCCAGCAGTGAAGTTGGGTGGCAAGGGGGGTTCTACAATGAGCAGTTCTTC
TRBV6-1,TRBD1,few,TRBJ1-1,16,CASSGGTAVRITEAFF,TGTGCCAGCAGTGGAGGGACAGCTGTCCGCATCACTGAAGCTTTCTTT
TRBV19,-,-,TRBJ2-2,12,CASSIQDGELFF,TGTGCCAGTAGTATTCAGGACGGGGAGCTGTTTTTT
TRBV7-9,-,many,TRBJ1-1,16,CASSLAPTGMNTEAFF,TGTGCCAGCAGCTTAGCTCCGACGGGCATGAACACTGAAGCTTTCTTT
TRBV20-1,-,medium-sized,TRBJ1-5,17,CSASSRLGGGSNQPQHF,TGCAGTGCTAGCTCACGCCTAGGGGGGGGCTCAAATCAGCCCCAGCATTTT
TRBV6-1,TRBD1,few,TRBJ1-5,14,CAFRDRGLNQPQHF,TGTGCCTTTAGGGACAGGGGATTAAATCAGCCCCAGCATTTT
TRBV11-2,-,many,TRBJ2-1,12,CASSLDREEQFF,TGTGCCAGCAGCTTAGATCGGGAGGAGCAGTTCTTC
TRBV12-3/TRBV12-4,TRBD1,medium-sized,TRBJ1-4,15,CASSFIGTVDEKLFF,TGTGCCAGCAGTTTTATTGGGACAGTGGATGAAAAACTGTTTTTT
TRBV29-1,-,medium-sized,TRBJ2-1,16,CSVTTADTPPYNEQFF,TGCAGCGTGACGACAGCGGATACGCCACCCTACAATGAGCAGTTCTTC
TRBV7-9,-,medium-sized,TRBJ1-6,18,CASSLALKKGTRNSPLHF,TGTGCCAGCAGCTTAGCGCTGAAGAAAGGGACACGGAATTCACCCCTCCACTTT
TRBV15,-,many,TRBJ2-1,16,CATSRDSRPLRDEQFF,TGTGCCACCAGCAGAGATTCAAGACCCCTTCGGGATGAGCAGTTCTTC
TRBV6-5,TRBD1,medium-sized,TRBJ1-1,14,CASRLLEGQVEAFF,TGTGCCAGCAGGCTTCTGGAGGGACAGGTTGAAGCTTTCTTT
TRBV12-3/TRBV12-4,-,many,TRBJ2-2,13,CASSLLFTGELFF,TGTGCCAGCAGTTTATTATTTACCGGGGAGCTGTTTTTT
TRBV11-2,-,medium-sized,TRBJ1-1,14,CASSLEGIGSEAFF,TGTGCCAGCAGCTTAGAGGGGATTGGCAGTGAAGCTTTCTTT
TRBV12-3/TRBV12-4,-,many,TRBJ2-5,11,CASSLSETQYF,TGTGCCAGCAGTTTAAGTGAGACCCAGTACTTC
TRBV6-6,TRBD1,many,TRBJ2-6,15,CASSPGQGGANVLTF,TGTGCCAGCAGTCCGGGACAGGGGGGGGCCAACGTCCTGACTTTC
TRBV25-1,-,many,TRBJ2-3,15,CASSPPIPLADTQYF,TGTGCCAGCAGCCCCCCCATCCCCTTGGCAGATACGCAGTATTTT
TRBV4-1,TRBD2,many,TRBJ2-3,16,CASSRQLAGRTDTQYF,TGCGCCAGCAGCCGCCAACTAGCGGGGCGCACAGATACGCAGTATTTT
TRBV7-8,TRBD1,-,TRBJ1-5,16,CASSLETGQRNQPQHF,TGTGCCAGCAGCTTGGAGACAGGGCAAAGGAATCAGCCCCAGCATTTT
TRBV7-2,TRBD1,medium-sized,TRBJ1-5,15,CASSGRTGRNQPQHF,TGTGCCAGCAGCGGACGGACAGGGCGCAATCAGCCCCAGCATTTT
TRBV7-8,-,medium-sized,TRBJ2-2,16,CASSSRQTLNTGELFF,TGTGCCAGCAGCTCCCGACAGACCTTAAACACCGGGGAGCTGTTTTTT
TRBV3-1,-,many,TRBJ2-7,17,CASSPPRGTGVSYEQYF,TGTGCCAGCAGCCCCCCGCGCGGGACGGGAGTGAGTTACGAGCAGTACTTC
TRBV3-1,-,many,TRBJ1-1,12,CASSQGAGGAFF,TGTGCCAGCAGCCAAGGGGCTGGAGGGGCTTTCTTT
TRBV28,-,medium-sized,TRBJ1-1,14,CASTIVRGGTEAFF,TGTGCCAGCACCATAGTACGCGGGGGAACTGAAGCTTTCTTT
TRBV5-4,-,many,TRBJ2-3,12,CASSSRLVTQYF,TGTGCCAGCAGCTCAAGACTAGTTACGCAGTATTTT